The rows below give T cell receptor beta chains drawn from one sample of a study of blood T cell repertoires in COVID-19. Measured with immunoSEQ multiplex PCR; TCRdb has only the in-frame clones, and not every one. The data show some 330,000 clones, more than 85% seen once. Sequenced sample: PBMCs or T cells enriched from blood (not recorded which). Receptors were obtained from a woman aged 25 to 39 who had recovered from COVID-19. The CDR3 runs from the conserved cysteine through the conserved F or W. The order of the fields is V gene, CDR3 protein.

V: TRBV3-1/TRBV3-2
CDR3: CASSQDGSYNSPLHF

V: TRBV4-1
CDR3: CASSQSETSGIANNEQFF

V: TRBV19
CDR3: CASSSWTSGAQETQYF

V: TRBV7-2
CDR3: CASRGGESYNSPLHF

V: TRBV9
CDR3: CASSVGTSRDTQYF

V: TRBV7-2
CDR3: CASSLGFIAAPYEQYF

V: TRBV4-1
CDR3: CASSEQGAPGQPQHF

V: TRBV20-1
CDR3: CSASVGASANEQFF

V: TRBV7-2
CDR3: CASSLKTGAYGYTF

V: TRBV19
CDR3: CASSIDHRGGRTEAFF

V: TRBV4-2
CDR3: CASSQDRDRGLYGYTF

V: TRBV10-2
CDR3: CASSEGAWSTDTQYF

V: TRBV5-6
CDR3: CASSLEGSLNSGTYEQYF

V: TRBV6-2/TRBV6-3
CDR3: CASSHRTGGTDTQYF

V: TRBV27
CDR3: CASSLGTGIYNEQFF

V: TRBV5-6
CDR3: CASSSTQQGLRGYTF

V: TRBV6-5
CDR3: CASARGQGQPQHF

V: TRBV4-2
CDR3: CASSQEHLGTFNEQFF

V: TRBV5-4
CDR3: CASSLATGTYNEQFF

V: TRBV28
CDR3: CASSFQAADTQYF

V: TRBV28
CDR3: CASSLSEAQETQYF

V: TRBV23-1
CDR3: CASSRGGATDTQYF

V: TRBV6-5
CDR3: CASQKLTGTGNTIYF

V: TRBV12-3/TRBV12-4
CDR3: CASNGGGHETQYF

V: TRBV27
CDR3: CASKWDGGNSPLHF

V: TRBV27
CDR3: CASRSDSYNSPLHF

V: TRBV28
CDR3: CASSSGQGVSRGYTF

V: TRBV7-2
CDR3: CASSPGWDEQFF

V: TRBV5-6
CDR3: CASSPGQGANTGELFF

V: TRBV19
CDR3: CASSIDLTGAYYGYTF

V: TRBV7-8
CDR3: CASSLVGSGYEQYF

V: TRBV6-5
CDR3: CASRRTPKEDEQYF

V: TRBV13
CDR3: CASDRAYNEQFF

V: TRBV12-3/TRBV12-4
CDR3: CASSFGRGGGYTF

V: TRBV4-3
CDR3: CASSQDVSRDREFYEQFF